This TCR beta chain was observed in a study of blood T cell repertoires in COVID-19. The wider study: T cells, B-cell-depleted T cells, or PBMCs provided the cDNA or gDNA that served as material.

This clone was counted only a few times. CDR1 is SEHNR, CDR2 FQNEAQ, per germline (reference sequence). The CDR3 loop spans 15 amino acids. V trimming: 0 bases; J trimming: 8 bases; junction bases outside the gene matches: 6. Authors' methods: Scientists estimated how many nucleated cells there were by amplifying reference gene primers. The protocol was immunoSEQ multiplex PCR, while the TCRdb copy is restricted to in-frame clones and leaves out a portion. V and J calls and clone size are those listed in that table; D and trimming were worked out from the DNA. Of roughly 320,000 clones detected, under 90% appear once; the ten largest clones hold over 3.5%. The study drew participants aged about 18 to 89 years from roughly 25 US areas. Each recovered donor of Cohort 3 presented with two negative PCRs, clearance, or symptom resolution.

The sequenced material came from PBMCs or T cells enriched from blood (not recorded which). This receptor was obtained from a man aged 25-45 years who had recovered from COVID-19. J is TRBJ1-4 and V is TRBV7-9, with 7 bases aligning to TRBD1. The CDR3 DNA reads as TGTGCCAGCAGCTTAGCCGACAGGGAAGCGGAAAAACTGTTTTTT. It is translated as CASSLADREAEKLFF.